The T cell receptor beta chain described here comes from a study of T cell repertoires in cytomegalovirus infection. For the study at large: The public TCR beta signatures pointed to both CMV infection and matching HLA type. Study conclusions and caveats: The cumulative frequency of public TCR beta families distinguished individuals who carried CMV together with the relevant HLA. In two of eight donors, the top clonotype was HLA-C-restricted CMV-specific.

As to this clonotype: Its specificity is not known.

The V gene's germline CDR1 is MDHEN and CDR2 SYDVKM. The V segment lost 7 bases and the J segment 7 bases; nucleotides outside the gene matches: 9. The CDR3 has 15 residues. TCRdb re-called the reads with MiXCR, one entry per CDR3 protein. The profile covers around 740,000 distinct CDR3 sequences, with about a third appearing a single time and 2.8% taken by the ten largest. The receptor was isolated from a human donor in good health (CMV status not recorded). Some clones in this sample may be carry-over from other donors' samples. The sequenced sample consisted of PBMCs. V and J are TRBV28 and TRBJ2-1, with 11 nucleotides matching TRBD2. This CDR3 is CASTPGLAELNEQFF. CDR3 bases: TGTGCCAGCACCCCGGGACTAGCGGAACTTAATGAGCAGTTCTTC. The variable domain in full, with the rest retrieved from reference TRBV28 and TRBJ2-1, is DVKVTQSSRYLVKRTGEKVFLECVQDMDHENMFWYRQDPGLGLRLIYFSYDVKMKEKGDIPEGYSVSREKKERFSLILESASTNQTSMYLCASTPGLAELNEQFFGPGTRLTVL.